The present entry profiles one T cell receptor beta chain with its context. The antigen remains undetermined. Other DNA sequences in this sample translate to the same CDR3. The data were taken from a study of T cells in women clearing cervical HPV infection. General study points: Combining TCR richness with V gene abundances gave approximately 0.8 AUC.

Only in-frame clones appear in the TCRdb table, and some are missing; sequencing was by immunoSEQ multiplex PCR. The clone table shows about 37,000 clones, with the ten largest holding 1.4%. The source material was blood buffy coat. The sequence derives from a woman between 18 and 70 years old with a cervical HPV16 infection that either progressed to CIN3+ or cleared (not recorded which).

The sequenced part of the CDR3 DNA is TGTGCCAGCTCACCATTTAAAGGGACTCTCTCTGGAAACACC. Protein sequence: CASSPFKGTLSGNT. The entire CDR3 reads CASSPFKGTLSGNTIYF. The chain combines TRBV18 with TRBJ1-3; D may be TRBD1 (5 bases). From the germline J gene comes the end of the CDR3, since the read stops 3 residues before it. The V gene's germline CDR1 is KGHSH and CDR2 LQKENI. V lost 2 bases, J lost 0 bases, and 14 bases lay in between. The CDR3 extends over 17 amino acids.